One sample yielded the 26 T cell receptor beta chains listed below, sequenced in a study of technical replicates of blood from a few donors. Measured with immunoSEQ multiplex PCR; TCRdb has only the in-frame clones, and not every one. The sample has about 100,000 clones, about 94% seen once. The sample taken for sequencing was T cells isolated from PBMCs. The receptors were sampled from a human donor in good health.

The J gene is TRBJ2-7, the V gene TRBV19, with D possibly TRBD2 on 6 matching bases. This CDR3 contains 15 residues. Germline-derived CDR1 and CDR2 are LNHDA and SQIVND (reference sequence). Trimming left V 2 bases short and J 9 bases short, with 20 bases between. The CDR3 DNA reads as TGTGCCAGTAGTATAAGCGGGCCCGGGTCACTGGGGCAGTACTTC. It translates to CASSISGPGSLGQYF.

This chain joins TRBV27 and TRBJ1-5; D gene uncertain. V lost 2 bases and J lost 0, with 5 bases in between. Per germline, CDR1 MNHEY and CDR2 SMNVEV (reference sequence). The CDR3 loop spans 14 amino acids. This CDR3 reads CASSLEHSNQPQHF. The CDR3 DNA is TGTGCCAGCAGTTTAGAGCATAGCAATCAGCCCCAGCATTTT.

V usage is TRBV7-9 and J usage is TRBJ2-7; 7 positions match TRBD2. CDR3 size: 16 residues. Per the germline V gene, CDR1 is SEHNR and CDR2 is FQNEAQ (reference sequence). J gave up 3 bases and V 4 bases, and 12 bases lay outside the gene matches. CDR3 loop: CASSSLSGNRYYEQYF. The CDR3 coding sequence is TGTGCCAGCAGCTCACTAAGCGGGAATCGCTACTACGAGCAGTACTTC.

The chain couples TRBV7-9 to TRBJ2-1; a possible D gene is TRBD1 (5 bases). CDR1 is SEHNR, CDR2 FQNEAQ, per germline (reference sequence). V was shortened by 2 bases and J by 7 bases, with 12 bases between the two germline ends. The CDR3 loop spans 14 amino acids. CDR3 coding DNA: TGTGCCAGCAGCTTAAATTCAGGGATAAATGAGCAGTTCTTC. This codes for CASSLNSGINEQFF.

The rearrangement uses TRBV18 and TRBJ1-1, with TRBD1 identical over 8 bases. The CDR3 is 15 residues long. The trim removed 7 bases at V and 1 base at J, leaving 8 bases unmatched. CDR1 and CDR2 from the germline V gene are KGHSH and LQKENI. CDR3 loop: CASFPGTGRNTEAFF. The CDR3 DNA follows: TGTGCCAGCTTCCCCGGGACAGGCCGGAACACTGAAGCTTTCTTT. Full variable domain (missing parts from reference TRBV18 and TRBJ1-1): NAGVMQNPRHLVRRRGQEARLRCSPMKGHSHVYWYRQLPEEGLKFMVYLQKENIIDESGMPKERFSAEFPKEGPSILRIQQVVRGDSAAYFCASFPGTGRNTEAFFGQGTRLTVV.

In DNA, the CDR3 is TGTGCCAGCAGCTTGGAGGTGGGAGTTCCCTACGAGCAGTACTTC. Residues: CASSLEVGVPYEQYF. The gene calls are TRBV5-4 and TRBJ2-7, with D maybe TRBD2 (5 bases). The germline CDR1 and CDR2 sequences are SGHNT and YYREEE (reference sequence). V gave up 0 bases and J gave up 2 bases, with 12 bases separating them. The CDR3 has 15 residues.

This clone was seen just once. V and J are TRBV7-3 and TRBJ1-1; D gene unclear. Germline V gives CDR1 SGHTA, CDR2 FQGTGA. The CDR3 is made up of 11 amino acids. The chain's CDR3 is CATGEVTEAFF. For the CDR3, the DNA is TGTGCTACTGGGGAGGTCACTGAAGCTTTCTTT.

The rearrangement links TRBV2 to TRBJ1-1, with D possibly TRBD1 on 6 matching bases. Trimming left V 7 bases short and J 1 base short, with 10 bases between. This CDR3 contains 13 residues. Germline CDR1 SNHLY, CDR2 FYNNEI. The CDR3: CASKQGPNTEAFF. The CDR3 DNA sequence: TGTGCCAGCAAACAGGGCCCGAACACTGAAGCTTTCTTT.

The V gene is TRBV4-1, the J gene TRBJ1-4; D may be TRBD1 (6 bases). Trimming pared 1 base from V and 8 bases from J, leaving 14 bases between. CDR3 length: 15 amino acids. CDR1 MGHRA and CDR2 YSYEKL come from the germline V gene. DNA of the CDR3: TGCGCCAGCAGCCAAGGACAGGAAACTTGGGAAAAACTGTTTTTT. This encodes CASSQGQETWEKLFF.

The rearrangement links TRBV28 to TRBJ1-5, with TRBD1 as a possible D gene (6 bases). Germline CDR1 is MDHEN and CDR2 is SYDVKM. The ends were cut back, 7 bases at V and 2 bases at J, with 9 bases in the middle. The CDR3 loop spans 13 amino acids. The CDR3 protein is CASNPGGNQPQHF. CDR3 sequence (DNA): TGTGCCAGCAATCCAGGGGGCAATCAGCCCCAGCATTTT.

The chain uses TRBV6-5 and TRBJ2-5; D is perhaps TRBD1 (6 bases). Germline V gene sequence: CDR1 MNHEY, CDR2 SVGAGI. Trimming removed 6 bases from V and 4 bases from J, with 18 bases in between. This CDR3 region has 15 residues. CDR3 nucleotide sequence: TGTGCCAGCAGAATACAGGGACCCCGGGGAGAGACCCAGTACTTC. Translating it yields CASRIQGPRGETQYF.

This clone was picked up one time. The chain combines TRBV7-2 with TRBJ1-5; 7 nucleotides match TRBD1. V was clipped by 5 bases and J by 5 bases; unmatched bases: 6. The CDR3 spans 14 residues. Germline V gene data show CDR1 as SGHTA and CDR2 as FQGNSA. This chain's CDR3 is CASSIDRAHQPQHF. The DNA of the CDR3 is TGTGCCAGCAGCATTGACAGGGCTCATCAGCCCCAGCATTTT.

The rearrangement uses TRBV10-3 and TRBJ1-3; perhaps TRBD1 as D (5 bases). V dropped 11 bases and J dropped 2 bases, with 16 bases sitting between them. Germline values: CDR1 ENHRY, CDR2 SYGVKD. CDR3 length equals 14 residues. The CDR3 sequence: CAANQGGPGNTIYF. DNA for the CDR3: TGTGCCGCCAATCAGGGAGGACCTGGAAACACCATATATTTT.

The V gene is TRBV9, the J gene TRBJ2-3, with D perhaps TRBD1 (6 bases). In germline, CDR1 is SGDLS, CDR2 YYNGEE. This CDR3 contains 12 residues. The ends were cut back, 8 bases at V and 5 bases at J, with 12 bases in the middle. The CDR3 DNA is TGTGCCAGTACGCCAGGGGAAGATACGCAGTATTTT. Translated, it gives CASTPGEDTQYF.

The V call is TRBV15, the J call TRBJ1-4; TRBD1 might be the D (6 bases). The CDR3 is 14 amino acids. The ends were cut back, 9 bases at V and 5 bases at J, with 16 bases in the middle. In germline, CDR1 is LNHNV, CDR2 YYDKDF (reference sequence). Written as DNA, the CDR3 is TGTGCCACGAAACCGGGACACGCAAATGAAAAACTGTTTTTT. It translates to CATKPGHANEKLFF.

This clone has a single count. This chain joins TRBV7-2 and TRBJ2-1; 13 bases match TRBD2. The ends lost 3 bases at V and 7 bases at J; junction bases unmatched: 15. CDR1 is SGHTA, CDR2 FQGNSA, per germline. This CDR3 has 19 amino acids. CDR3 region: CASSFKISSLTSGGNEQFF. The CDR3 DNA is TGTGCCAGCAGCTTCAAAATCTCCTCCTTGACTAGCGGGGGGAATGAGCAGTTCTTC.

This chain uses TRBV5-4 with TRBJ2-2; TRBD2 matches at 12 bases. The V gene end was trimmed by 0 bases and the J gene end by 5 bases; junction bases not matched to a gene: 2. From germline, CDR1 is SGHNT and CDR2 YYREEE (reference sequence). CDR3 size: 16 residues. CDR3 loop: CASSLGLAGVTGELFF. CDR3 bases: TGTGCCAGCAGCTTGGGACTAGCGGGAGTGACCGGGGAGCTGTTTTTT. Drawing the rest from reference TRBV5-4 and TRBJ2-2, the complete variable domain is ETGVTQSPTHLIKTRGQQVTLRCSSQSGHNTVSWYQQALGQGPQFIFQYYREEENGRGNFPPRFSGLQFPNYSSELNVNALELDDSALYLCASSLGLAGVTGELFFGEGSRLTVL.

The chain combines TRBV6-1 with TRBJ2-1; D is ambiguous. The CDR3 extends over 9 amino acids. Germline V gene sequence: CDR1 MNHNS, CDR2 SASEGT. V dropped 9 bases and J dropped 10 bases, with 7 bases sitting between them. DNA for the CDR3: TGTGCCAGTGGTGCGGAGCAGTTCTTC. Translation: CASGAEQFF.

J is TRBJ1-6 and V is TRBV10-3; 7 bases are shared with TRBD1. The CDR3 extends over 15 amino acids. Germline CDR1 ENHRY, CDR2 SYGVKD. The junction had 9 bases not matched to a gene; V was cut back by 6 bases and J by 7 bases. This CDR3 is CAIRGDRVENSPLHF. CDR3 sequence (DNA): TGTGCCATCAGGGGAGACAGGGTCGAGAATTCACCCCTCCACTTT.

The chain joins TRBV7-8 to TRBJ1-1; the match to TRBD1 covers 8 bases. This CDR3 has 15 amino acids. The germline V gene has CDR1 SGHVS and CDR2 FQNEAQ. V lost 4 bases to trimming and J lost 11 bases; unmatched junction nucleotides: 15. This CDR3 reads CASSSRVTGEGSAFF. The CDR3 DNA is TGTGCCAGCAGCTCGCGGGTGACAGGGGAGGGTTCGGCTTTCTTT.

The genes are TRBV21-1 and TRBJ2-7; TRBD2, the table's D call, lacks a check against the DNA. TRBV21-1 is reported as a pseudogene. This CDR3 comprises 15 residues. This CDR3 reads CATPVPSAPSYEQYF. CDR3 DNA: TGTGCCACCCCGGTTCCCAGCGCTCCTTCCTACGAGCAGTACTTC.

This sequence joins TRBV5-1 and TRBJ2-5; 7 nucleotides agree with TRBD1. The J call could be wrong; TRBJ2-7 is a better fit for the DNA end. The germline gives CDR1 SGHRS, CDR2 YFSETQ. There are 14 residues in the CDR3. This CDR3 reads CASSLGQGNYEQYF. The DNA of the CDR3 is TGCGCCAGCAGCTTGGGACAGGGTAACTACGAGCAGTACTTC.

Only one count was recorded for this clone. The chain is built from TRBV6-1 and TRBJ2-7; perhaps TRBD1 as D (6 bases). Germline CDR1 and CDR2: MNHNS and SASEGT. The germline V and J ends were trimmed by 2 bases and 4 bases, with 18 bases remaining between them. The CDR3 is 16 amino acids. CDR3 sequence (DNA): TGTGCCAGCAGTGAATTTTCCCCGGGCAGGGGTTACGAGCAGTACTTC. Residues: CASSEFSPGRGYEQYF.

The chain joins TRBV7-9 to TRBJ2-7; D uncertain. V was clipped by 2 bases and J by 2 bases, with 10 bases between them. Germline V gene lookup returns CDR1 SEHNR and CDR2 FQNEAQ (reference sequence). The CDR3 has 14 amino acids. CDR3 nucleotide sequence: TGTGCCAGCAGCTTAAGTCGGTCTACCTACGAGCAGTACTTC. Its translation: CASSLSRSTYEQYF.

The rearrangement joins TRBV5-1 to TRBJ2-1, with 14 bases aligning to TRBD2. Germline lookup yields CDR1 SGHRS and CDR2 YFSETQ. The CDR3 is 19 residues long. Trimming took 6 bases from V and 2 from J; bases not matched to a gene: 13. The CDR3 sequence is CASTNLGTSGSFAYNEQFF. Here the CDR3 DNA reads TGCGCCAGCACCAACCTCGGGACTAGCGGGAGCTTTGCCTACAATGAGCAGTTCTTC.

The V call is TRBV19, the J call TRBJ2-5, with 11 bases that match TRBD2. Germline V gene sequence: CDR1 LNHDA, CDR2 SQIVND (reference sequence). V lost 5 bases to trimming and J lost 5 bases; unmatched junction nucleotides: 4. This CDR3 is built from 14 residues. CDR3 in DNA: TGTGCCAGTAGTCGGACTAGCGGGTGGGAGACCCAGTACTTC. This gives the protein CASSRTSGWETQYF.